The 16 T cell receptor beta chains below come from one sample, sequenced in a study of T cells in Graves' hyperthyroidism and ophthalmopathy (dated by TCRdb to the late 2010s). Libraries were made using multiplex PCR. Sequencing relied on an Illumina HiSeq 2000. The TCR beta CDR3 regions were amplified from RNA transcripts. A first-round RT-PCR of the TCR CDR3 used the HTBI primer set with the Qiagen OneStep RT-PCR kit. TCRdb reprocessed the public reads (quality trimming at Q25 with fastp, clone calling with MiXCR) and kept in-frame beta chains. Entries that share a CDR3 protein sequence are merged under the most common genes and DNA. This sample is represented by hundreds of thousands of distinct CDR3 sequences; less than 25% of them were singletons. The ten top clones hold over 30% of the sample. Sequencing was performed on blood. The receptors here all came from a man in his thirties or forties with Graves' ophthalmopathy.

This rearrangement joins TRBV6-2 or TRBV6-3 to TRBJ2-3; TRBD2 aligns across 9 bases. Per the germline V gene, CDR1 is MNHEY and CDR2 is SVGEGT. The CDR3 consists of 17 residues. V shed 0 bases and J 6 bases; nucleotides not matched to a gene: 10. Here the CDR3 reads CASSYSASGTVEDTQYF. For the CDR3, the DNA is TGTGCCAGCAGTTACTCGGCTAGCGGGACCGTTGAGGATACGCAGTATTTT.

This clonotype was seen a handful of times. This chain joins TRBV12-3 or TRBV12-4 and TRBJ2-5; D is perhaps TRBD1 (6 bases). The CDR3 is 14 amino acids. Deletions cut 6 bases from V and 5 bases from J, with 16 bases between. The CDR3 nucleotides read TGTGCCAGCAGACGCAGTGGGCAGGGGGAGACCCAGTACTTC. It specifies CASRRSGQGETQYF.

V gene TRBV4-2 combines with J gene TRBJ2-1; TRBD2 agrees at 13 bases. There are 20 residues in the CDR3. Germline values: CDR1 LGHNA, CDR2 YNFKEQ. With 0 bases clipped from V and 6 bases from J, the junction kept 14 bases outside the gene matches. Here the CDR3 DNA reads TGTGCCAGCAGCCAAGATCTTTCCCTGTGGACTAGCGGGAGTATCAATGAGCAGTTCTTC. It specifies CASSQDLSLWTSGSINEQFF.

This clonotype was counted between two and nine times. CDR3 region: CASSPSGGRGEKLFF. The CDR3 DNA sequence: TGTGCCAGCAGCCCGTCGGGGGGACGGGGTGAAAAACTGTTTTTT. The chain employs TRBV14 and TRBJ1-4, with D possibly TRBD1 on 5 matching bases. This CDR3 comprises 15 residues. V lost 4 bases, J lost 7 bases, and 16 bases lay in between. Germline-derived CDR1 and CDR2 are SGHDN and FVKESK.

The chain uses TRBV7-9 and TRBJ2-3; D unclear. Trimming stripped 5 bases from V and 2 bases from J, with 14 bases between. CDR1 and CDR2 (germline): SEHNR, FQNEAQ (reference sequence). The CDR3 totals 15 residues. The CDR3 DNA reads as TGTGCCAGCAGCCCTGCCCCACCTAACACAGATACGCAGTATTTT. This gives the protein CASSPAPPNTDTQYF. Filled out from reference TRBV7-9 and TRBJ2-3, the complete variable domain reads DTGVSQNPRHKITKRGQNVTFRCDPISEHNRLYWYRQTLGQGPEFLTYFQNEAQLEKSRLLSDRFSAERPKGSFSTLEIQRTEQGDSAMYLCASSPAPPNTDTQYFGPGTRLTVL.

This chain joins TRBV6-1 and TRBJ1-1; D may be TRBD1 (5 bases). The CDR3 is 11 amino acids. Germline assignment: CDR1 MNHNS and CDR2 SASEGT. V dropped 8 bases and J dropped 4 bases, with 8 bases sitting between them. CDR3 nucleotides: TGTGCCAGCGCAGGGAGCACTGAAGCTTTCTTT. As protein: CASAGSTEAFF.

This clonotype was counted between two and nine times. This chain uses TRBV6-9 with TRBJ2-5, with 8 positions matching TRBD2. CDR1 and CDR2 (germline): MNHGY, SVAAGI. CDR3 size: 15 residues. Losses at the gene ends were 6 bases for V and 9 bases for J; bases not matched to a gene: 15. The chain's CDR3 is CASSRGGSVLGSQYF. CDR3 sequence (DNA): TGTGCCAGCAGCCGGGGGGGTTCGGTGTTGGGGTCCCAGTACTTC.

This clonotype was seen a handful of times. V and J are TRBV27 and TRBJ1-5, with D uncertain. V was trimmed by 3 bases and J by 6 bases, leaving 9 bases between them. The CDR3 loop spans 13 amino acids. CDR1 and CDR2 (germline): MNHEY, SMNVEV (reference sequence). DNA of the CDR3: TGTGCCAGCAGTTTTAGGGATGGTCAGCCCCAGCATTTT. Protein product: CASSFRDGQPQHF.

This clonotype has only a few counts. The chain uses TRBV6-1 and TRBJ1-2; the D is unclear. The germline gives CDR1 MNHNS, CDR2 SASEGT. The CDR3 has 13 amino acids. V lost 6 bases to trimming and J lost 2 bases, with 10 bases between them. CDR3 region: CASRATENYGYTF. The CDR3 DNA sequence: TGTGCCAGCAGGGCTACAGAGAACTATGGCTACACCTTC.

The chain carries TRBV6-1 and TRBJ1-5; 7 bases match TRBD1. The CDR3 spans 14 residues. V gave up 7 bases and J gave up 5 bases; unmatched junction bases: 8. In germline, CDR1 is MNHNS, CDR2 SASEGT. CDR3 nucleotide sequence: TGTGCCAGCAAATTACAGGGGTATGATCAGCCCCAGCATTTT. Protein sequence: CASKLQGYDQPQHF.

J is TRBJ2-3 and V is TRBV28; 11 nucleotides line up with TRBD2. Looked up from germline, CDR1 is MDHEN and CDR2 is SYDVKM. With 6 bases clipped from V and 3 bases from J, the junction kept 11 bases outside the gene matches. CDR3 length equals 17 residues. The CDR3 spells CASSLLAGVGGTDTQYF. As DNA, the CDR3 is TGTGCCAGCAGCTTACTAGCGGGAGTAGGGGGGACAGATACGCAGTATTTT.

This clonotype was picked up a small number of times. This chain connects TRBV10-3 to TRBJ2-2, with D possibly TRBD2 on 6 matching bases. Per the germline V gene, CDR1 is ENHRY and CDR2 is SYGVKD. The CDR3 length is 15 residues. V gave up 2 bases and J gave up 5 bases, with 12 bases separating them. The CDR3 loop reads CAISEGGIWTGELFF. In DNA form, the CDR3 reads TGTGCCATCAGTGAGGGCGGGATATGGACCGGGGAGCTGTTTTTT.

J is TRBJ2-7 and V is TRBV19, with unresolved D. Germline V gives CDR1 LNHDA, CDR2 SQIVND (reference sequence). Trimming stripped 8 bases from V and 3 bases from J, with 14 bases between. This CDR3 comprises 13 residues. The CDR3, as DNA: TGTGCCAGTGCCGAGACACGGTACTACGAGCAGTACTTC. Amino acid sequence: CASAETRYYEQYF. Full variable domain (rest looked up from reference TRBV19 and TRBJ2-7): DGGITQSPKYLFRKEGQNVTLSCEQNLNHDAMYWYRQDPGQGLRLIYYSQIVNDFQKGDIAEGYSVSREKKESFPLTVTSAQKNPTAFYLCASAETRYYEQYFGPGTRLTVT.

This clonotype appeared a few times. This chain connects TRBV15 to TRBJ2-1; the match to TRBD2 covers 12 bases. The germline CDR1 and CDR2 sequences are LNHNV and YYDKDF (reference sequence). The CDR3 is 17 residues long. J lost 7 bases, V lost 3 bases, and 10 bases had no gene match. In DNA, the CDR3 is TGTGCCACCAGCAGGGCCAAGACTAGCGGGAGACGGAATGAGCAGTTCTTC. This sequence encodes CATSRAKTSGRRNEQFF.

The rearrangement links TRBV30 to TRBJ2-3, with D perhaps TRBD1 (5 bases). The CDR3 is 13 residues long. Deletions cut 2 bases from V and 4 bases from J, with 10 bases between. The V gene's germline CDR1 is GTSNPN and CDR2 SVGIG (reference sequence). The CDR3 is CAWSPGFPDTQYF. CDR3 DNA sequence: TGTGCCTGGAGTCCAGGGTTCCCAGATACGCAGTATTTT.

The V gene is TRBV28, the J gene TRBJ1-1; D is possibly TRBD1 (5 bases). The CDR3 sequence is 12 residues long. Per the germline V gene, CDR1 is MDHEN and CDR2 is SYDVKM. The V gene lost 5 bases and the J gene lost 6 bases, with 10 bases spanning the gap. The CDR3, as DNA: TGTGCCAGCAGTCAAAGGGGAGCTGAAGCTTTCTTT. Amino acids: CASSQRGAEAFF.